These 20 T cell receptor beta chains originate from one sample sequenced in a study of T-cell reconstitution after alpha-beta-depleted transplantation in children. Preparation of the TCRbeta library used unique molecular identifiers. MiXCR, applied by TCRdb to the PCR reads, yields one record per CDR3 protein. The table includes hundreds of thousands of distinct CDR3 sequences, roughly 33% detected once. Sequencing used PBMCs from the stem cell graft donor, obtained from the stem cell graft. All receptors derive from a human donor who donated a stem cell graft to a child with aplastic anemia.

This clonotype came up a few times. The V gene is TRBV15, the J gene TRBJ1-5; D is perhaps TRBD1 (6 bases). V was trimmed by 1 base and J by 9 bases, leaving 13 bases between them. The CDR3 runs to 14 residues. Per the germline V gene, CDR1 is LNHNV and CDR2 is YYDKDF (reference sequence). The CDR3 DNA sequence: TGTGCCACCAGCAGAGGTCGGGGGGCTAGGCCCCAGCATTTT. It is translated as CATSRGRGARPQHF.

The rearrangement links TRBV7-3 to TRBJ2-3, with D maybe TRBD2 (7 bases). The CDR3 is 16 residues long. V was pared by 6 bases and J by 2 bases, with 18 bases between. Germline loops: CDR1 SGHTA, CDR2 FQGTGA. The CDR3 region is CASSQGGTTFTDTQYF. As DNA, the CDR3 is TGTGCCAGCAGTCAAGGGGGGACTACCTTCACAGATACGCAGTATTTT.

The chain links TRBV24-1 to TRBJ2-7, with 9 bases that match TRBD1. This CDR3 has 13 amino acids. Germline lookup yields CDR1 KGHDR and CDR2 SFDVKD. V gave up 4 bases and J gave up 8 bases; unmatched junction bases: 5. The CDR3 DNA reads TGTGCCACCAGTGAACCCGGGACAGGGAAGCAGTACGTC. It specifies CATSEPGTGKQYV.

The rearrangement uses TRBV7-9 and TRBJ1-2; TRBD1 matches 11 bases. This CDR3 spans 15 amino acids. The germline V gene has CDR1 SEHNR and CDR2 FQNEAQ (reference sequence). V lost 4 bases and J lost 2; bases outside the gene matches: 3. CDR3 sequence: CASSSRDRGNYGYTF. The CDR3 DNA reads as TGTGCCAGCAGCTCAAGGGACAGGGGGAACTATGGCTACACCTTC.

The chain carries TRBV12-3 or TRBV12-4 and TRBJ1-5; D call uncertain. The length of the CDR3 is 12 residues. V lost 4 bases to trimming and J lost 6 bases, with 7 bases between them. CDR3 nucleotide sequence: TGTGCCAGCAGTTCCCGCGGTCAGCCCCAGCATTTT. Translation: CASSSRGQPQHF.

The chain carries TRBV20-1 and TRBJ2-5; TRBD2 is a possible D gene (5 bases). CDR1 DFQATT and CDR2 SNEGSKA come from the germline V gene (reference sequence). The CDR3 runs to 17 residues. V was cut by 0 bases and J by 1 base, with 18 bases left in between. This chain's CDR3 is CSARDLRKRLLQETQYF. In nucleotides, the CDR3 is TGCAGTGCTAGAGATCTCAGGAAGCGGCTCCTCCAAGAGACCCAGTACTTC.

CDR3 amino acids: CASSLLTLKETQYF. The DNA for the CDR3 is TGTGCCAGCTCTCTCTTGACCCTAAAAGAGACCCAGTACTTC. The chain combines TRBV18 with TRBJ2-5; D remains unclear. Germline V CDR1 and CDR2: KGHSH, LQKENI. The CDR3 totals 14 residues. V lost 6 bases to trimming and J lost 3 bases, with 14 bases between them.

This clonotype occurred a few times. V usage is TRBV29-1 and J usage is TRBJ1-1; 7 nucleotides agree with TRBD1. V trimming: 6 bases; J trimming: 5 bases; junction bases outside the gene matches: 9. There are 13 residues in the CDR3. Germline V gives CDR1 SQVTM, CDR2 ANQGSEA. CDR3 region: CSVVHRQGTEAFF. CDR3 coding DNA: TGCAGCGTCGTACACAGACAGGGAACTGAAGCTTTCTTT.

DNA for the CDR3: TGCGCCAGCAGCCAAGATCGAGGGACCTTTGAGTTTTTT. This translates into CASSQDRGTFEFF. V gene TRBV4-3 combines with J gene TRBJ1-4, with D maybe TRBD1 (5 bases). The CDR3 loop spans 13 amino acids. V dropped 0 bases and J dropped 16 bases, with 15 bases sitting between them. Looked up from germline, CDR1 is LGHNA and CDR2 is YSLEER.

This clonotype was detected only a few times. J is TRBJ2-3 and V is TRBV5-1; D unclear. Trimming removed 0 bases from V and 2 bases from J, with 7 bases in between. CDR3 length equals 14 residues. The germline V gene has CDR1 SGHRS and CDR2 YFSETQ. The CDR3 bases are TGCGCCAGCAGCTTGGAGGAGTTCACAGATACGCAGTATTTT. Translation: CASSLEEFTDTQYF.

The rearrangement uses TRBV7-2 and TRBJ2-7; 11 nucleotides agree with TRBD2. The trim removed 3 bases at V and 6 bases at J, leaving 10 bases unmatched. This CDR3 comprises 16 residues. CDR1 is SGHTA and CDR2 is FQGNSA in the germline V gene. CDR3 nucleotides: TGTGCCAGCAGCTTGGGACTAGCGGCTTTAAAAATCGAGCAGTACTTC. Its protein product is CASSLGLAALKIEQYF.

This clonotype occurred a few times. V usage is TRBV12-3 or TRBV12-4 and J usage is TRBJ1-2, with TRBD1 matching 9 bases. The CDR3 has 15 residues. J lost 5 bases, V lost 5 bases, and 9 bases had no gene match. CDR3: CASSGPGQGSYGYTF. DNA for the CDR3: TGTGCCAGCAGTGGCCCGGGACAGGGTTCGTATGGCTACACCTTC.

The chain has TRBV12-3 or TRBV12-4 and TRBJ2-2; 14 bases align to TRBD2. The CDR3 runs 16 residues. Losses at the gene ends were 3 bases for V and 7 bases for J; bases not matched to a gene: 4. CDR3 sequence reads: CASSLGLAGDIGELFF. As DNA, the CDR3 is TGTGCCAGCAGTTTGGGACTAGCGGGAGACATCGGGGAGCTGTTTTTT.

This chain links TRBV13 with TRBJ1-2, with D uncertain. Germline-derived CDR1 and CDR2 are PRHDT and FYEKMQ (reference sequence). V was cut by 6 bases and J by 4 bases, with 21 bases left in between. This CDR3 contains 16 residues. CDR3 sequence reads: CASSPPLTGRLYGYTF. CDR3 DNA: TGTGCCAGCAGTCCCCCACTAACCGGCAGGCTCTATGGCTACACCTTC.

This clonotype was detected a few times. The rearrangement links TRBV5-1 to TRBJ1-1, with D unresolved. V lost 1 base and J lost 0, with 10 bases in between. Germline CDR1 and CDR2: SGHRS and YFSETQ. This CDR3 is 15 amino acids long. Written as DNA, the CDR3 is TGCGCCAGCAGCTTGTCGTTACGGTTGAACACTGAAGCTTTCTTT. This translates into CASSLSLRLNTEAFF.

The rearrangement links TRBV5-4 to TRBJ1-1; a weak D match, TRBD1 (6 bases). The CDR3 has 15 residues. V dropped 0 bases and J dropped 1 base, with 10 bases sitting between them. Germline V gives CDR1 SGHNT, CDR2 YYREEE (reference sequence). The CDR3 nucleotides are TGTGCCAGCAGCTTGGAGGCGACAGGGAACACTGAAGCTTTCTTT. Protein: CASSLEATGNTEAFF.

V usage is TRBV7-8 and J usage is TRBJ1-1; no definite D call. Between the trimmed V and J ends, which lost 3 bases and 1 base, there was a span of 6 bases. This CDR3 is built from 13 residues. CDR1 and CDR2 (germline): SGHVS, FQNEAQ. CDR3 protein: CASSFWENTEAFF. The CDR3 nucleotides are TGTGCCAGCAGCTTTTGGGAGAACACTGAAGCTTTCTTT.

The chain joins TRBV7-8 to TRBJ2-6, with no clear D. CDR3 length: 16 residues. The V and J ends lost 1 base and 4 bases respectively, with 11 bases between them. Germline V CDR1 and CDR2: SGHVS, FQNEAQ. The CDR3 protein is CASSLVGRAGANVLTF. Written as DNA, the CDR3 is TGTGCCAGCAGCTTAGTGGGTAGGGCCGGGGCCAACGTCCTGACTTTC.

The chain recombines TRBV7-2 with TRBJ1-5, with TRBD1 as a possible D gene (6 bases). The CDR3 is 18 amino acids. V lost 0 bases to trimming and J lost 5 bases, with 20 bases between them. CDR1 is SGHTA, CDR2 FQGNSA, per germline. The CDR3 DNA reads TGTGCCAGCAGCTTAGCCCTGGGACCGGGGGCGGGAGATCAGCCCCAGCATTTT. Protein: CASSLALGPGAGDQPQHF. Filled out from reference TRBV7-2 and TRBJ1-5, the complete variable domain reads GAGVSQSPSNKVTEKGKDVELRCDPISGHTALYWYRQSLGQGLEFLIYFQGNSAPDKSGLPSDRFSAERTGGSVSTLTIQRTQQEDSAVYLCASSLALGPGAGDQPQHFGDGTRLSIL.

The rearrangement uses TRBV9 and TRBJ1-6; 7 nucleotides line up with TRBD1. Germline CDR1 and CDR2: SGDLS and YYNGEE. V lost 0 bases, J lost 7 bases, and 4 bases stayed unmatched. The CDR3 contains 15 residues. The DNA for the CDR3 is TGTGCCAGCAGCGTAGGGGGACAGCTCAATTCACCCCTCCACTTT. The encoded protein is CASSVGGQLNSPLHF.